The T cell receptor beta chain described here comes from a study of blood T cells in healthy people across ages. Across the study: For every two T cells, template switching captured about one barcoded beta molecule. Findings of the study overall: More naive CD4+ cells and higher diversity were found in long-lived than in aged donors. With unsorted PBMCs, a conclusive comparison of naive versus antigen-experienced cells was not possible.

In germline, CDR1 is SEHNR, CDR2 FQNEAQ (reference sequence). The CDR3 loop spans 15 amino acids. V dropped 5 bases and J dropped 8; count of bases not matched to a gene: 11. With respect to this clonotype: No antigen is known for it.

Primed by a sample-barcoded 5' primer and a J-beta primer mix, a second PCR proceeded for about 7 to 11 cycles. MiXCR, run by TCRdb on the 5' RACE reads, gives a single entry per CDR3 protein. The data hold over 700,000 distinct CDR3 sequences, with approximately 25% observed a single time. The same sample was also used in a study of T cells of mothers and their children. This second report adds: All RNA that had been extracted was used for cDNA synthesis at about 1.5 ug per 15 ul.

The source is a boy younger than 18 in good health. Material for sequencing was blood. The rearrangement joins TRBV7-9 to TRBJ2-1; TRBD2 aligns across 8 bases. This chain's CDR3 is CASSPVAGGIHEQFF. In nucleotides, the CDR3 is TGTGCCAGCAGCCCTGTGGCGGGAGGTATCCATGAGCAGTTCTTC.